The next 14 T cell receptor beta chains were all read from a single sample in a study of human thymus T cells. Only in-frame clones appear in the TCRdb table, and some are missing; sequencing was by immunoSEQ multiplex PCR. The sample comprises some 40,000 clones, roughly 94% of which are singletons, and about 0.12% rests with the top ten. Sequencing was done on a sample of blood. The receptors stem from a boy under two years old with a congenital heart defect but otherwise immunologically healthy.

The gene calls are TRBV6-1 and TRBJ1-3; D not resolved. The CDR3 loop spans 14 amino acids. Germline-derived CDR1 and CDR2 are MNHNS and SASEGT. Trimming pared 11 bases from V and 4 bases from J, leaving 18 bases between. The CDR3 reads CAGRTALEGNTIYF. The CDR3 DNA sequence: TGTGCCGGTCGGACGGCCTTGGAGGGAAACACCATATATTTT.

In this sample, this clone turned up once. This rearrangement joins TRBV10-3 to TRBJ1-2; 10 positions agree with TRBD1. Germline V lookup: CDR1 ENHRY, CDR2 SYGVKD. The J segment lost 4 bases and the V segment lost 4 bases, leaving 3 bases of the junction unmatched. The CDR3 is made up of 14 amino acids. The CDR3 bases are TGTGCCATCAGTGGACAGGGGGCTATCTATGGCTACACCTTC. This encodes CAISGQGAIYGYTF.

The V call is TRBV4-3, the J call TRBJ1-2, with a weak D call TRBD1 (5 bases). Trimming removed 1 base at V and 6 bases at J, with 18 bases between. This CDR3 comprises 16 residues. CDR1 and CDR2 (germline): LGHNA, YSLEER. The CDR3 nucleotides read TGCGCCAGCAGCCAAGGGATTCTTTGGGGGGTGGATGGCTACACCTTC. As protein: CASSQGILWGVDGYTF.

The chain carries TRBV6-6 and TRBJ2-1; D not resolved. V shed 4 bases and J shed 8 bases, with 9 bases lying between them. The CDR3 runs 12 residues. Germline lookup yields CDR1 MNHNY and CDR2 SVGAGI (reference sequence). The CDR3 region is CASSSRADEQFF. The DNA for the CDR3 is TGTGCCAGCAGTTCTAGAGCCGATGAGCAGTTCTTC.

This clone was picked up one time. The CDR3 nucleotides are TGTGCCAGCAGTCGCCCTGGGCGGGGTGGGACCCAGTACTTC. This encodes CASSRPGRGGTQYF. The rearrangement uses TRBV6-5 and TRBJ2-5, with D possibly TRBD2 on 6 matching bases. From germline, CDR1 is MNHEY and CDR2 SVGAGI. This CDR3 has 14 residues. V lost 5 bases to trimming and J lost 7 bases, with 17 bases between them.

CDR3 amino acids: CAWIPRVPEAFF. The CDR3, as DNA: TGTGCCTGGATTCCCAGGGTCCCTGAAGCTTTCTTT. The chain combines TRBV30 with TRBJ1-1; tentative D call: TRBD1 (5 bases). V lost 4 bases and J lost 6, with 12 bases in between. This CDR3 is built from 12 residues. The germline gives CDR1 GTSNPN, CDR2 SVGIG (reference sequence).

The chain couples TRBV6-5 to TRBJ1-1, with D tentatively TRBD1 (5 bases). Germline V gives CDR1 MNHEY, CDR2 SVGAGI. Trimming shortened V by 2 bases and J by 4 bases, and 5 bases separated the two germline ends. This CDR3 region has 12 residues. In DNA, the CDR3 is TGTGCCAGCAGTTACGGGGGCACTGAAGCTTTCTTT. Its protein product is CASSYGGTEAFF.

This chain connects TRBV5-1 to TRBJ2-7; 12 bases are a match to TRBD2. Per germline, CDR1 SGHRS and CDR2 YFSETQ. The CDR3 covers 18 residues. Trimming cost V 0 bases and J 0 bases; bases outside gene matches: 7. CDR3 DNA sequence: TGCGCCAGCAGCTTGGCAACTCGGACTAGCGGGGTCTCCTACGAGCAGTACTTC. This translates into CASSLATRTSGVSYEQYF.

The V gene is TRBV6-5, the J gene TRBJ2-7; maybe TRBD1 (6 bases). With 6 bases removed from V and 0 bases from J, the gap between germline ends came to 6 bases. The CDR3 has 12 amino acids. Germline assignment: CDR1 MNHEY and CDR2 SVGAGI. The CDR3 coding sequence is TGTGCCAGCAGGGACAGCTCCTACGAGCAGTACTTC. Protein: CASRDSSYEQYF.

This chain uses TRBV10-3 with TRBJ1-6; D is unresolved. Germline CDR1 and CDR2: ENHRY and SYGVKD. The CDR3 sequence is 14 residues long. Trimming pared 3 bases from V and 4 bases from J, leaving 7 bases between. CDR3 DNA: TGTGCCATCAGTGATAACACTTATAATTCACCCCTCCACTTT. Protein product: CAISDNTYNSPLHF.

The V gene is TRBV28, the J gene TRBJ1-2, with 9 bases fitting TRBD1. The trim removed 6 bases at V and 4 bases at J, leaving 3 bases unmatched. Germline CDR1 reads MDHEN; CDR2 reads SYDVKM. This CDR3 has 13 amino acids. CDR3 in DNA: TGTGCCAGCAGACCGACAGGGGGCTATGGCTACACCTTC. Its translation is CASRPTGGYGYTF.

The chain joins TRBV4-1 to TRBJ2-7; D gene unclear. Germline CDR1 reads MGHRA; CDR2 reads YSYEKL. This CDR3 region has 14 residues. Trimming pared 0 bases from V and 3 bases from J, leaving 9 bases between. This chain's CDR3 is CASSQEGRYYEQYF. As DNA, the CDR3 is TGCGCCAGCAGCCAAGAGGGCAGGTACTACGAGCAGTACTTC.

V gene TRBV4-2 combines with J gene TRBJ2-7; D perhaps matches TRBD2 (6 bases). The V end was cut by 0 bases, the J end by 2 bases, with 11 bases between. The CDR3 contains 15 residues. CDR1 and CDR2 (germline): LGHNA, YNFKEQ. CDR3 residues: CASSQDWGGAYEQYF. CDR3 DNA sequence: TGTGCCAGCAGCCAAGATTGGGGCGGGGCCTACGAGCAGTACTTC.

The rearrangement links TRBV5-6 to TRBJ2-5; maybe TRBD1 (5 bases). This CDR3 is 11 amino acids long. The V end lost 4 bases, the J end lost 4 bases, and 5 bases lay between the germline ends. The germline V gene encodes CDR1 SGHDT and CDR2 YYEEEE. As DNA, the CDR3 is TGTGCCAGCAGCCAGGGAGAGACCCAGTACTTC. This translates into CASSQGETQYF.